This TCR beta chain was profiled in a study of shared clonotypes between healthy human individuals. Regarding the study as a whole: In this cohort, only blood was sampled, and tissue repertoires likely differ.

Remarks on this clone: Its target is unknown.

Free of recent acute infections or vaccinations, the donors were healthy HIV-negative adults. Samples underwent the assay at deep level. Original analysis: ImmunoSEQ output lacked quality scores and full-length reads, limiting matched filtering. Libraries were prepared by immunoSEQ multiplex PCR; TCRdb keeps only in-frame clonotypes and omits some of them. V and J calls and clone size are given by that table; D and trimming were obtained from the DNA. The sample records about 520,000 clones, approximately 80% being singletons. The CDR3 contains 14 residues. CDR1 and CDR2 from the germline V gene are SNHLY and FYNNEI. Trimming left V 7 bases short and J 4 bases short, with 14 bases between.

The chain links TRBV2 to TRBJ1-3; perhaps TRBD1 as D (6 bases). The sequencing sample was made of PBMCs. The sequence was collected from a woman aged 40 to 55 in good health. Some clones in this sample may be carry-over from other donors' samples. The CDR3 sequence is CASNEQGSGNTIYF. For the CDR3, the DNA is TGTGCCAGCAACGAACAGGGTTCGGGAAACACCATATATTTT.